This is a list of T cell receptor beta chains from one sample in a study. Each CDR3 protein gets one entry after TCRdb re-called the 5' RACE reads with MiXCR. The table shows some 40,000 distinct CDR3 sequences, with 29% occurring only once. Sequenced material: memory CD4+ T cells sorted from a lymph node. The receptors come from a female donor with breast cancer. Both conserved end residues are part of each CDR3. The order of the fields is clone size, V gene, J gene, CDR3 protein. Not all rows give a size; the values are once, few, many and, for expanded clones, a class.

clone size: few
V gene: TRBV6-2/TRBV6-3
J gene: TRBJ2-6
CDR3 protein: CASSSGLSSGANVLTF

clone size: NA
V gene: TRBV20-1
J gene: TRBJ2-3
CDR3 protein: CSARDLALPTDTQYF

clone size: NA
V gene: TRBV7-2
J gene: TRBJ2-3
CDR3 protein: CTSSLAAGGDTQYF

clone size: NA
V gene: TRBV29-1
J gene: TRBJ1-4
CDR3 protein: CSVGARDANEKLFF

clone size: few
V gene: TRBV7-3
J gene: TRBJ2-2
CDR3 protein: CASSLTGGAGRRDTGELFF

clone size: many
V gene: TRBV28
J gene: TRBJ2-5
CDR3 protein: CASSSGTQQETQYF

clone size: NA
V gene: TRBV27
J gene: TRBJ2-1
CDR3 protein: CASSLTGLAGPGFF

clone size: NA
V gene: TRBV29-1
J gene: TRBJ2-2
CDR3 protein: CSVDLGTSGRWGELFF

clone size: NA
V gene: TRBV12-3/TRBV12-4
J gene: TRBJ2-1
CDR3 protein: CASSYGQGKQFF

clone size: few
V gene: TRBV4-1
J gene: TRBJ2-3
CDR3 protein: CASSQGVWRDTDTQYF

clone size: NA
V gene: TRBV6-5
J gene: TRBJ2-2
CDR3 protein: CASSYDTGTPNTGELFF

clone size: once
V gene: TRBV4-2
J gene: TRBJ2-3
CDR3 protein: CAGSQDRPSGYSTDTQYF

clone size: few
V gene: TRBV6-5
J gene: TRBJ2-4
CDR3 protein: CASSYSYHRQDIQYF

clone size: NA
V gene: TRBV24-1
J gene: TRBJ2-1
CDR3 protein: CATKDGPGAYNEQFF

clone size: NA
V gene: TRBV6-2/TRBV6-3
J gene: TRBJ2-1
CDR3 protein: CASRTSSYNEQFF

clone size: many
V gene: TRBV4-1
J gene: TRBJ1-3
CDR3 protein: CASSQLRSFAGNTIYF